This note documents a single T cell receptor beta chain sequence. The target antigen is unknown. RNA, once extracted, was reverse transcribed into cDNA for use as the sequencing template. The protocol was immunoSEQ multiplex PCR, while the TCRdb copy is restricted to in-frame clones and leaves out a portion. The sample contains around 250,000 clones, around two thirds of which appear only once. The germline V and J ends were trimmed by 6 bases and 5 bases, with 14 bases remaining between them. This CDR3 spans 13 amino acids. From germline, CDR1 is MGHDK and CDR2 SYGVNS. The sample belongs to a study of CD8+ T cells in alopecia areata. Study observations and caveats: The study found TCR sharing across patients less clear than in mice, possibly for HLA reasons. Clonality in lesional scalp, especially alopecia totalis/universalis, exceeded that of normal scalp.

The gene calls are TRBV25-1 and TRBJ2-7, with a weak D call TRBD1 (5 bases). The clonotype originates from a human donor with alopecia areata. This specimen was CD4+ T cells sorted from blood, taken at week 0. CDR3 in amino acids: CASSLPGSHEQYF. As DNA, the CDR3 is TGTGCCAGCAGCCTTCCAGGGTCCCACGAGCAGTACTTC.